This TCR beta chain stems from a study of blood T cell repertoires in COVID-19. At the level of the study: PBMCs, B-cell-depleted T cells, or T cells provided the cDNA or gDNA that made up the material.

This CDR3 has 16 residues. Between the trimmed V and J ends, which lost 3 bases and 5 bases, there was a span of 19 bases. The germline gives CDR1 SGHTA, CDR2 FQGNSA. As processed by the authors: Reference gene primer amplification yielded estimated nucleated cell counts. Here immunoSEQ multiplex PCR was the method, and the copy in TCRdb shows in-frame clones only, minus some. Clonal size and the V and J genes are those of that table, whereas D and trimming came from the DNA. Counted here are 400,000 to 450,000 clones, about 88% occurring once; the ten biggest clones make up about 1.4%. The V gene is TRBV7-2, the J gene TRBJ1-1; D remains unclear. This TCR was recovered from a woman aged 40 to 50 with COVID-19, enrolled during active disease. Material: peripheral blood. CDR3 DNA sequence: TGTGCCAGCAGCTTCCAAACGACTAACGGTGGGACTGAAGCTTTCTTT. This sequence encodes CASSFQTTNGGTEAFF.